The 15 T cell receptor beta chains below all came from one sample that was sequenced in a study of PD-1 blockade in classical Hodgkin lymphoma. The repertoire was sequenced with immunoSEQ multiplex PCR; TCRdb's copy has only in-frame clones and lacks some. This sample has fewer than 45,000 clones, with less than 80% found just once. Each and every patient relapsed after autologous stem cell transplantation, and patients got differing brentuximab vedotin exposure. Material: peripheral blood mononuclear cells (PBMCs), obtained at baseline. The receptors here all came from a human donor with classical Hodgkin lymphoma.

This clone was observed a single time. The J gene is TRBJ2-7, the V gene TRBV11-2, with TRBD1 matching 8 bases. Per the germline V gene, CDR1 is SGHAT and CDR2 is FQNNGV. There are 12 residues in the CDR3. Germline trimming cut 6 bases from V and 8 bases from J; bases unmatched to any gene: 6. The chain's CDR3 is CASRRQGQQQYF. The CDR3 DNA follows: TGTGCCAGCAGAAGACAGGGGCAACAGCAGTACTTC.

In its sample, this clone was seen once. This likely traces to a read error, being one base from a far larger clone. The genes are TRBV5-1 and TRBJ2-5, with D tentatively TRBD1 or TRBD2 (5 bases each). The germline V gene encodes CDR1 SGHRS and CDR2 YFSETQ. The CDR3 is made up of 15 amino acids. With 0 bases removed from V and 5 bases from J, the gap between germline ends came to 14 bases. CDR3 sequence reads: CASSLGALWGETQYF. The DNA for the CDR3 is TGCGCCAGCAGCTTGGGGGCGCTCTGGGGGGAGACCCAGTACTTC.

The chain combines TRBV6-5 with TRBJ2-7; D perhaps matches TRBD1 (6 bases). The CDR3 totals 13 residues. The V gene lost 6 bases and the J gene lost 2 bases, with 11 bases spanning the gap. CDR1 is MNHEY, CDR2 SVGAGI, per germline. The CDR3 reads CASRATGTYEQYF. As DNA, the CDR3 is TGTGCCAGCAGGGCTACAGGGACCTACGAGCAGTACTTC.

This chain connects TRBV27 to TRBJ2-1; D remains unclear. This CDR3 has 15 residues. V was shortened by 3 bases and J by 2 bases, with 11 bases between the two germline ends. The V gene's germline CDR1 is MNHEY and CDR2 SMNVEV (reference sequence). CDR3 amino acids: CASSFIPLPYNEQFF. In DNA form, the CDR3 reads TGTGCCAGCAGTTTTATACCATTACCCTACAATGAGCAGTTCTTC.

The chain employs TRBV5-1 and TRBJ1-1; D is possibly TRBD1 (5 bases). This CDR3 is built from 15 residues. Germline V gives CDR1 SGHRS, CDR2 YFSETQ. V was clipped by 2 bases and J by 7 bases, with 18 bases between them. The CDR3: CASSFDRLSRDEAFF. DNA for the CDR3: TGCGCCAGCAGCTTCGACAGATTATCGCGAGATGAAGCTTTCTTT.

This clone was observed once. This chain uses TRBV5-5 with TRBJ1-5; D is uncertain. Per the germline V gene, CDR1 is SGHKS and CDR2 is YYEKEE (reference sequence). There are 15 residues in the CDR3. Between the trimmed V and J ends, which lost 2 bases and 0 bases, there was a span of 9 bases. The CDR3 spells CASSLEGDSNQPQHF. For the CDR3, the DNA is TGTGCCAGCAGCTTAGAGGGCGATAGCAATCAGCCCCAGCATTTT. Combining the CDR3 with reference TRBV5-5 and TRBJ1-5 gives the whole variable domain DAGVTQSPTHLIKTRGQQVTLRCSPISGHKSVSWYQQVLGQGPQFIFQYYEKEERGRGNFPDRFSARQFPNYSSELNVNALLLGDSALYLCASSLEGDSNQPQHFGDGTRLSIL.

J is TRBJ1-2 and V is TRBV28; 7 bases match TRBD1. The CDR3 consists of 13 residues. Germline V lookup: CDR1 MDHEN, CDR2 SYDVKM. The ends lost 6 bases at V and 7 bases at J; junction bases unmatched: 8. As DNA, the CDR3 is TGTGCCAGCAGCCAGGGGGGGGGCGGTGGCTACACCTTC. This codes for CASSQGGGGGYTF.

CDR3 region: CASGTGTYEQYF. CDR3 nucleotide sequence: TGTGCCAGTGGGACAGGGACCTACGAGCAGTACTTC. The chain carries TRBV2 and TRBJ2-7; 9 positions agree with TRBD1. CDR1 and CDR2 from the germline V gene are SNHLY and FYNNEI. CDR3 size: 12 residues. With 9 bases clipped from V and 2 bases from J, the junction kept 2 bases outside the gene matches.

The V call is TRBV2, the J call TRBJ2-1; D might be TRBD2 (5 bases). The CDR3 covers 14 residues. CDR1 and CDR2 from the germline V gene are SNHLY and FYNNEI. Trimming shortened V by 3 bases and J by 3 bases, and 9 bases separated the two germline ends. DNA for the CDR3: TGTGCCAGCAGTGAGAGGGCTGTCTACAATGAGCAGTTCTTC. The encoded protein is CASSERAVYNEQFF.

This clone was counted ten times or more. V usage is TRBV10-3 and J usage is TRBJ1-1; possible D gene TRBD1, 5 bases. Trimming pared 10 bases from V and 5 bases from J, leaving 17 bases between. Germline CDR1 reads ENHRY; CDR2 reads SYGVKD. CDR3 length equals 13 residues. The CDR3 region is CASAPRAETEAFF. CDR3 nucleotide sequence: TGTGCCAGCGCCCCCAGGGCGGAAACTGAAGCTTTCTTT.

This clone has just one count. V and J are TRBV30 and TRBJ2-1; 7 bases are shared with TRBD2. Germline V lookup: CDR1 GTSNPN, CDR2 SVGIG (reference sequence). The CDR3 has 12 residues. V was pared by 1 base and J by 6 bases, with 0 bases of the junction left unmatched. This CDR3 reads CAWSGTSNEQFF. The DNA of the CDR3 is TGTGCCTGGAGTGGGACTAGCAATGAGCAGTTCTTC.

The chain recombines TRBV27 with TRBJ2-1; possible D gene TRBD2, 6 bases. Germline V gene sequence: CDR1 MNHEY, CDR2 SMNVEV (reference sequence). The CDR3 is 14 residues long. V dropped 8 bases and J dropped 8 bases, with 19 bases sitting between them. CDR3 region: CASRRAGPLDEQFF. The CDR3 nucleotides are TGTGCCAGCCGACGGGCGGGACCCCTCGATGAGCAGTTCTTC.

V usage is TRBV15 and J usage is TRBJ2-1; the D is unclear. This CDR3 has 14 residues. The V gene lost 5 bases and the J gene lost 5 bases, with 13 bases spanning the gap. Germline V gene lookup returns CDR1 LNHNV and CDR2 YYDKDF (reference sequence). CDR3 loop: CATSSDGKDNEQFF. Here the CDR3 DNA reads TGTGCCACCAGCTCTGATGGGAAAGACAATGAGCAGTTCTTC.

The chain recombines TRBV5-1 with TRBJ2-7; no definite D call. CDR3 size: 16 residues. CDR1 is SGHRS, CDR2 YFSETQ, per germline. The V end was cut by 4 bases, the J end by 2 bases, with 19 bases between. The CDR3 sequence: CASSLEEPSFTYEQYF. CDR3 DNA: TGCGCCAGCAGCCTAGAGGAACCTTCTTTTACCTACGAGCAGTACTTC.

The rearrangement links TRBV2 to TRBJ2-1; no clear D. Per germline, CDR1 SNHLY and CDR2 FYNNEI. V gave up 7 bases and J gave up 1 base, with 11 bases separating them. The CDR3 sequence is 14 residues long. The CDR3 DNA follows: TGTGCCAGCACCGACCTTGTTTCCTACAATGAGCAGTTCTTC. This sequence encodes CASTDLVSYNEQFF.